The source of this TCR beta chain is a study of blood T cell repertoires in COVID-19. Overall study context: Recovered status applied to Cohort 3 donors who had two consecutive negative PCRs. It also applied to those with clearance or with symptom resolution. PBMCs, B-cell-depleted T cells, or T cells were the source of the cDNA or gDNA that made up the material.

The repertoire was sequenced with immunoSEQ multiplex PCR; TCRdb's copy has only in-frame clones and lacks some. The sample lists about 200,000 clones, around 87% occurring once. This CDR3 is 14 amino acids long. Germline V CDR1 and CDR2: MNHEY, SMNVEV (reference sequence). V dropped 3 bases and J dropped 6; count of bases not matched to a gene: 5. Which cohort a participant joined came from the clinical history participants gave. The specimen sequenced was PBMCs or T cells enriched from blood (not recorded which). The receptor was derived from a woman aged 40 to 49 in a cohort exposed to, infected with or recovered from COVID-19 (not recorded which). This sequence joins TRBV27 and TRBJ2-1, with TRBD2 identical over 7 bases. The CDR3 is CASSFGTTSNEQFF. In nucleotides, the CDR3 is TGTGCCAGCAGTTTCGGGACTACTTCCAATGAGCAGTTCTTC.